This T cell receptor (beta chain) was sequenced for a study of blood T cell repertoires in COVID-19. Across the study: Acute and convalescent COVID-19 samples came from the United States, Italy and Spain. PBMCs, B-cell-depleted T cells, or T cells were the source of the cDNA or gDNA that made up the material.

Germline V gene lookup returns CDR1 MGHDK and CDR2 SYGVNS. After removal of 5 bases from V and 8 bases from J, the junction contained 8 bases not matched to a gene. This CDR3 comprises 13 residues. TCRdb's table, derived via immunoSEQ multiplex PCR, lists solely in-frame clones and lacks some. Here the sample spans around 58,000 clones, 88% being singletons. The origin of this receptor is a human donor in a cohort sampled during active COVID-19. This chain joins TRBV25-1 and TRBJ1-2, with TRBD1 identical over 7 bases. The source material was peripheral blood. The CDR3 DNA sequence: TGTGCCAGCAGTTCTTACAGGGGTTCGGGCTACACCTTC. Protein sequence: CASSSYRGSGYTF.